This T cell receptor (beta chain) was sequenced during a study of blood T cell repertoires in COVID-19 (dated by TCRdb to the early 2020s). At the level of the whole study: The collaborator samples originated in the United States, Italy and Spain and spanned the acute and convalescent phases of COVID-19. The material from the prospective study consisted of cDNA or gDNA derived from T cells, B-cell-depleted T cells, or PBMCs. The dataset comprised deeply sampled blood TCRbeta repertoires from subjects exposed to, actively infected with, or recovered from COVID-19. A freely available public database, intended as a resource for researchers studying the immune response to SARS-CoV-2, is where the repertoires were released. Samples were obtained from the ongoing ImmuneRACE study (first 160 participants) and from over 1,000 subjects provided by 6 global collaborators. A de-identified subject ID, COVID-19 status, age in years and sex were almost always included in the sample metadata. Where HLA class I and class II types were available, the types were taken from metadata supplied by the sample provider, not from assay-based typing. Findings and caveats that apply to the study as a whole: The amount of clinical and demographic metadata varied by source and participant and was provided uncurated.

Collaborating institutions collected whole blood in K2EDTA tubes following their own protocols. For TCRbeta analysis, collaborators shipped samples in one of three forms: frozen whole blood, isolated PBMCs, or DNA extracted from either of those sample types. CDR1 and CDR2, looked up from the germline V gene (reference sequence), are LGHDT and YNNKEL. Deletion took 3 bases off V and 0 bases off J, with a span of 12 bases between the germline ends. Spanning cysteine to phenylalanine, the CDR3 consists of 16 amino acids. Only CDR3 DNA is held: 48 bases, read in frame from base 1. TCRbeta CDR3 regions were amplified from genomic DNA by means of the immunoSEQ Assay, a bias-controlled multiplex PCR. The authors' analysis ran thus. Within the assay, amplification of reference gene primers was used to estimate how many nucleated cells each sample contained. To quantify the absolute abundance of each unique TCRbeta CDR3 rearrangement, sequence reads were collapsed and filtered. Productive Simpson clonality was computed per sample as the square root of Simpson's diversity index over productive rearrangements. TCRdb mirrors the immuneACCESS table, restricted to in-frame sequences. Some clones are absent from its copies; in checked studies, under half trace to an unresolved V gene, and the reason for the others is unknown. V and J calls and clone size come straight from that table; D and trimming were deduced from the DNA. This sample is represented by 200,000 to 250,000 clones; about 87% of them were singletons. The top ten clonotypes cover approximately 7.2% of the sample.

About this clone: The antigen it recognizes is unknown. The sample holds no much larger clone one base away, and base qualities are not on file.

The V gene is TRBV3-1 (or the pseudogene TRBV3-2) and the J gene is TRBJ1-3; the D gene cannot be resolved reliably. This receptor was obtained from a woman in her seventies with active or convalescent COVID-19. The sequenced sample consisted of peripheral blood. The CDR3 amino acid sequence is: CASSHTRLSSGNTIYF. The nucleotides are TGTGCCAGCAGCCATACCAGGTTGAGCTCTGGAAACACCATATATTTT.